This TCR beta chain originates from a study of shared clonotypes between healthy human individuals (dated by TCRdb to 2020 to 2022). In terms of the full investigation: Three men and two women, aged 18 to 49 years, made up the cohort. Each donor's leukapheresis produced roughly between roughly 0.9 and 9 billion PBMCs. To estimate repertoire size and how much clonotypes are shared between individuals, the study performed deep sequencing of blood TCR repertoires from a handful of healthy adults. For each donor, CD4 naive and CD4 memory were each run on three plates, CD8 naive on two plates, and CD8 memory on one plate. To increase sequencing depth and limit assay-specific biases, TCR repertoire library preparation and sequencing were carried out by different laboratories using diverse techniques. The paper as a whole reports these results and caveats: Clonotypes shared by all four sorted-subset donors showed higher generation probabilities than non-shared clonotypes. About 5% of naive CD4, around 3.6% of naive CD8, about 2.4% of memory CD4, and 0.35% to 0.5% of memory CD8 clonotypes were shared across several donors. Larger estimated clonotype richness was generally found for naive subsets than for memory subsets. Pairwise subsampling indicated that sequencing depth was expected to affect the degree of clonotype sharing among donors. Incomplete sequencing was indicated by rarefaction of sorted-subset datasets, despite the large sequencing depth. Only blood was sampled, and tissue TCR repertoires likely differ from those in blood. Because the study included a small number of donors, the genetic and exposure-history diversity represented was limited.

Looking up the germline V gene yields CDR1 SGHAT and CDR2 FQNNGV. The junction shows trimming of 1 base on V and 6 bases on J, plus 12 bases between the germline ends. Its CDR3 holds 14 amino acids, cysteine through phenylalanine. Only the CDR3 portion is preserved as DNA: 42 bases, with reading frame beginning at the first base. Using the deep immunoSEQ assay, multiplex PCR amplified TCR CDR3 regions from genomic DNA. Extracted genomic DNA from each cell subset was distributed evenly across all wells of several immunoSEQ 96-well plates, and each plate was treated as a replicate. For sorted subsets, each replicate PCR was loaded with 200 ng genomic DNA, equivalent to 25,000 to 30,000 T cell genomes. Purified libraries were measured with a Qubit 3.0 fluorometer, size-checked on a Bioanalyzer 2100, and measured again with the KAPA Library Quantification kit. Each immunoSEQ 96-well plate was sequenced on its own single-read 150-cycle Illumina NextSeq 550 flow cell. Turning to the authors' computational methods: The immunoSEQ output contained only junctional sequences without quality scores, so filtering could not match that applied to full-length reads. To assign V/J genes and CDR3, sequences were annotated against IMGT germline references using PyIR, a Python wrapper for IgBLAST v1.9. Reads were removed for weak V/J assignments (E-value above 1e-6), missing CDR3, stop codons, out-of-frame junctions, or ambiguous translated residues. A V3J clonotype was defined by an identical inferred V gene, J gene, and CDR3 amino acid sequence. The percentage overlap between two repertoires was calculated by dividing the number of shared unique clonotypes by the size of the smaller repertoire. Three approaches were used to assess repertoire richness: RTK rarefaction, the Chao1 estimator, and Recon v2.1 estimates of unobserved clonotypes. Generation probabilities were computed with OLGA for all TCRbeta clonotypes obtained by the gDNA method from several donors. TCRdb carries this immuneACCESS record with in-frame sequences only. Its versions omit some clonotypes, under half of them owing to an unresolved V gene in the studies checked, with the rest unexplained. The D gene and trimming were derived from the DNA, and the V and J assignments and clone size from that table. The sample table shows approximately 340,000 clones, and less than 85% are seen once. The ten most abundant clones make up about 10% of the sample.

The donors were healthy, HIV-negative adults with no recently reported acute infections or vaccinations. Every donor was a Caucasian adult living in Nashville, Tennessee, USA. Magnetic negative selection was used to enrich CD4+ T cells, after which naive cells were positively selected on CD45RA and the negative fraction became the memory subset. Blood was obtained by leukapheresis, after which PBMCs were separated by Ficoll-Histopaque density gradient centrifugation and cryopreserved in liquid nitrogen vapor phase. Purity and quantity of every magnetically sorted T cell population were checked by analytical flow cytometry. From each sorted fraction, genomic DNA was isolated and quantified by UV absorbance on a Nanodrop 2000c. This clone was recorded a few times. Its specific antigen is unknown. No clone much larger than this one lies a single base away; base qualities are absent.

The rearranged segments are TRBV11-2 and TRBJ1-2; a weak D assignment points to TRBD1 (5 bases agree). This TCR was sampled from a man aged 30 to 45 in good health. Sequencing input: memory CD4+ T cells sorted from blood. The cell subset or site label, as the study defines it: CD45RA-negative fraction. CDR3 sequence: CASSLGPGGDGYTF. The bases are TGTGCCAGCAGCTTAGGGCCGGGGGGGGATGGCTACACCTTC.